This T cell receptor (beta chain) was retrieved from a study of blood T cells in healthy people across ages (dated by TCRdb to 2014 to 2015). Broadly, across the study: In model experiments, roughly one uniquely barcoded TCR beta cDNA molecule per two T cells was captured by template switching. For two donors (one aged 18 to 29 and one aged 80 or older), the study analyzed two additional independent replicas of 1 million unique cDNA reads from the same blood draw. The donors were divided into four age groups: young (average 16 years), middle-aged (roughly 42), aged (approximately 62) and long-lived (approximately 74). Donors of different ages were randomly distributed across sequencing lanes to avoid experimental bias. The study measured age-related changes in TCR beta repertoire diversity using deep sequencing normalized with unique cDNA molecular identifiers.

For this clonotype: It has no known antigen specificity. Base qualities were left out, and no much larger clone turns up one base away.

The 35 to 40 donors, aged about 6 to 100 years, were systemically healthy Caucasian individuals from Russia. Each donor gave around 9.9 milliliters of peripheral blood, collected into EDTA-treated Vacutainer tubes. Ficoll-Paque density-gradient centrifugation was used to isolate PBMCs, with at least 6.5 million per sample. Trizol reagent was used to extract total RNA from the PBMCs, yielding at least 5 micrograms per sample. For every donor, an aliquot of PBMCs went through flow cytometry to measure the percentages of naive CD45RAhigh/CD27high T cells. General study outcomes and caveats: As age increased, observed TCR beta diversity per million T cells dropped in a roughly linear way, and a significant reduction was already evident by age about 40. Bulk unsorted PBMC profiling prevented conclusive comparison of naive and antigen-experienced compartments. Compared with the aged group, the long-lived group had more naive CD4+ T cells, fewer expanded clones and increased TCR diversity, suggesting age selection. Total diversity estimates from one million sequenced T cells were considered lower bounds and underestimates. There was a strong correlation between observed TCR beta diversity and the percentage of naive T cells measured by flow cytometry. The CMV infection status of donors was not known, potentially confounding age-related changes in expanded clonotypes.

The library was prepared using 5' RACE. Sequencing instrument: Illumina HiSeq 2500. A second PCR of about 6 to 12 cycles was performed with a sample-barcoded 5' primer and a J-beta primer mix. Each TCR beta cDNA molecule received a unique molecular identifier from a template-switch 5' adaptor carrying 12 random nucleotides. Each sample yielded at least 2.5 million CDR3-containing paired-end reads. The Mint cDNA synthesis kit, primed by a TRBC-specific oligonucleotide, was used to synthesize first-strand cDNA from all RNA. All cDNA was treated with uracil-DNA glycosylase and then went through a first 18-cycle PCR with the universal primers M1SS and BC2_uni_R. The source study handled its data this way. For normalization, 1 million high-quality reads were randomly selected from each sample, with every read carrying a distinct molecular identifier. Instead of being binned into consensus sequences, reads with shared molecular identifiers were discarded. MiTCR, run with a Q25 quality threshold and the strictest error-elimination algorithm, handled CDR3 identification, clonotype clustering and error correction. A nonparametric unseen species model with Euler transformation was used to estimate lower-bound total TCR beta diversity. TCRdb applied fastp at Q25 and MiXCR to the public reads, then kept only in-frame beta chains. Entries that share a CDR3 protein sequence are merged under the most common genes and DNA. The V and J calls reflect TCRdb's pipeline rather than the authors' work. The table for this sample lists about 590,000 distinct CDR3 sequences; 25% to 30% of them were counted only once. The ten most abundant clones make up roughly 14% of the sample.

For this chain, trimming is 7 bases at the V end and 1 base at the J end, and the number of junction bases without a gene match is 4. Including cysteine and phenylalanine, the CDR3 has 15 amino acids. Just CDR3 DNA is preserved here, 45 bases in frame from base 1. This sequence uses TRBV12-3 or TRBV12-4 and TRBJ2-2; TRBD1 lines up with 9 middle nucleotides. Sequenced: blood. The receptor was isolated from a woman of 80 years or more in good health. The bases read TGTGCCAGCATCTCGGGACAGGGGAACACCGGGGAGCTGTTTTTT. The encoded protein is CASISGQGNTGELFF.